This T cell receptor beta chain was captured in a study of blood T cell repertoires in COVID-19. Study-wide background: There were acute and convalescent COVID-19 samples, and they came from the United States, Italy and Spain. The analysed material was cDNA or gDNA that came from T cells, B-cell-depleted T cells, or PBMCs.

The CDR3 totals 13 residues. Germline CDR1 reads KGHDR; CDR2 reads SFDVKD. V was cut by 4 bases and J by 3 bases, with 8 bases left in between. How the authors handled the data: Researchers report that nucleated cell counts were estimated from reference gene primer amplification. Here immunoSEQ multiplex PCR was the method, and the copy in TCRdb shows in-frame clones only, minus some. The V and J calls and clone size come from that table; D and trimming were worked out from the DNA. The data show 25,000 to 30,000 clones, about 80% seen once. V usage is TRBV24-1 and J usage is TRBJ1-2; a weak D match, TRBD1 (6 bases). The specimen sequenced was peripheral blood. This clonotype was sampled from a woman between 65 and 79 years old with acute or convalescent COVID-19. CDR3 protein: CATSDTGYYGYTF. In DNA, the CDR3 is TGTGCCACCAGTGACACAGGGTACTATGGCTACACCTTC.